This note documents a single T cell receptor beta chain sequence. This entry belongs to a study of blood T cell repertoires in COVID-19. For the study at large: Acute and convalescent COVID-19 samples came from the United States, Italy and Spain.

Clones were read by immunoSEQ multiplex PCR, and TCRdb kept only the in-frame ones, dropping some. The sample has about 100,000 clones; over 85% are singletons. The CDR3 is 16 amino acids. The germline gives CDR1 SGHRS, CDR2 YFSETQ. V gave up 4 bases and J gave up 1 base; unmatched junction bases: 4. The source material was peripheral blood. The rearrangement links TRBV5-1 to TRBJ2-2, with 10 positions matching TRBD2. This TCR derives from a man aged 70 or older with acute or convalescent COVID-19. CDR3 DNA: TGCGCCAGCAGCCCTACTAGCGGGATGAACACCGGGGAGCTGTTTTTT. It is translated as CASSPTSGMNTGELFF.